This T cell receptor beta chain originates from a study of blood T cell repertoires in COVID-19. Points on this clone: Other DNA sequences in this sample translate to the same CDR3.

Trimming stripped 6 bases from V and 8 bases from J, with 10 bases between. The germline V gene has CDR1 LNHDA and CDR2 SQIVND (reference sequence). The CDR3 is 11 residues long. TCRdb's copy holds only in-frame clones and misses some; the assay was immunoSEQ multiplex PCR. The table records approximately 70,000 clones, roughly 88% of them present only once. V gene TRBV19 combines with J gene TRBJ1-1, with D maybe TRBD1 (6 bases). Specimen: peripheral blood. This clonotype was obtained from a human donor in a cohort sampled during active COVID-19. CDR3 amino acids: CASRTGTEAFF. CDR3 coding DNA: TGTGCCAGTAGAACCGGGACAGAAGCTTTCTTT.